This is a list of T cell receptor beta chains from one sample in a study of blood T cell repertoires in COVID-19. TCRdb's copy holds only in-frame clones and misses some; the assay was immunoSEQ multiplex PCR. The sample consists of some 130,000 clones, around 80% of them appearing once. Sequenced input: PBMCs or T cells enriched from blood (not recorded which). These receptors came from a woman aged 50 to 60 who had recovered from COVID-19. Each CDR3 is given with its conserved first and last residue. D genes are given only for firm matches. Clone size is stated in some rows and not others, as once, few, many or a class when expanded.

d_call j_call v_call clone_size cdr3_aa cdr3_nt
TRBD1 TRBJ2-1 TRBV14 . CASSLTGTGYNEQFF TGTGCCAGCAGCCTCACCGGGACAGGTTACAATGAGCAGTTCTTC
. TRBJ1-1 TRBV4-1 . CASSQDRWGVGTEAFF TGCGCCAGCAGCCAAGATAGGTGGGGGGTTGGCACTGAAGCTTTCTTT
TRBD1 TRBJ1-1 TRBV28 . CASRETGDMNTEAFF TGTGCCAGCAGAGAAACAGGGGATATGAACACTGAAGCTTTCTTT
. TRBJ1-6 TRBV27 . CANSRQGSTYNSPLHF TGTGCCAACAGTAGGCAGGGATCGACCTATAATTCACCCCTCCACTTT
TRBD1 TRBJ1-5 TRBV6-2/TRBV6-3 . CASSYIDRENQPQHF TGTGCCAGCAGTTACATCGACAGGGAGAATCAGCCCCAGCATTTT
TRBD1 TRBJ2-1 TRBV11-2 . CASSSGGDRYNEQFF TGTGCCAGCAGTTCAGGGGGAGATCGGTACAATGAGCAGTTCTTC
. TRBJ1-1 TRBV19 . CASMETGYTEAFF TGTGCCAGTATGGAAACAGGGTACACTGAAGCTTTCTTT
. TRBJ1-6 TRBV18 . CASSPLSGYNSPLHF TGTGCCAGCTCACCACTATCAGGCTATAATTCACCCCTCCACTTT
TRBD1 TRBJ1-6 TRBV5-5 few CASSPGTANSPLHF TGTGCCAGCAGCCCCGGGACAGCGAATTCACCCCTCCACTTT
. TRBJ2-2 TRBV5-4 . CASSLRGPGELFF TGTGCCAGCAGTCTCAGGGGTCCCGGGGAGCTGTTTTTT
. TRBJ2-1 TRBV6-5 few CASSPREYNEQFF TGTGCCAGCAGCCCCCGGGAGTACAATGAGCAGTTCTTC
TRBD2 TRBJ2-7 TRBV20-1 . CSVAGTYEQYF TGCAGTGTAGCGGGGACCTACGAGCAGTACTTC
. TRBJ1-5 TRBV3-1/TRBV3-2 . CASSQGWGGQPQHF TGTGCCAGCAGCCAAGGGTGGGGAGGTCAGCCCCAGCATTTT
. TRBJ2-7 TRBV1 . CTRGGSYEQYF TGCACTAGGGGTGGATCCTACGAGCAGTACTTC
TRBD1 TRBJ1-2 TRBV5-1 . CASSLEPGGWGYTF TGCGCCAGCAGCTTGGAGCCAGGGGGCTGGGGCTACACCTTC
. TRBJ1-1 TRBV5-6 . CASSLGAQWNTEAFF TGTGCCAGCAGCTTGGGGGCACAGTGGAACACTGAAGCTTTCTTT
. TRBJ2-7 TRBV5-5 . CASSESRVVEQYF TGTGCCAGCAGTGAATCACGGGTGGTCGAGCAGTACTTC
. TRBJ1-1 TRBV7-8 . CASSFDEAMNTEAFF TGTGCCAGCAGCTTCGACGAGGCCATGAACACTGAAGCTTTCTTT
. TRBJ1-3 TRBV6-5 . CASSLGGSEGNTIYF TGTGCCAGCTCGCTAGGTGGTAGCGAGGGAAACACCATATATTTT
. TRBJ2-7 TRBV5-6 . CASSLGVNPYEQYF TGTGCCAGCAGCTTGGGAGTGAACCCCTACGAGCAGTACTTC
. TRBJ1-4 TRBV6-5 . CASRGGSRSEKLFF TGTGCCAGCAGGGGGGGATCCAGGAGTGAAAAACTGTTTTTT
TRBD2 TRBJ2-3 TRBV3-1/TRBV3-2 few CASEAAGGVVDTQYF TGTGCCAGCGAGGCAGCGGGGGGGGTGGTAGATACGCAGTATTTT
. TRBJ1-6 TRBV10-3 . CAISEQNSPLHF TGTGCCATCAGTGAGCAGAATTCACCCCTCCACTTT
TRBD1 TRBJ1-5 TRBV5-1 . CASSEGQGDQPQHF TGCGCCAGCAGCGAGGGACAGGGGGATCAGCCCCAGCATTTT
. TRBJ1-2 TRBV3-1/TRBV3-2 . CASSPGQTYGYTF TGTGCCAGCAGCCCCGGACAGACCTATGGCTACACCTTC